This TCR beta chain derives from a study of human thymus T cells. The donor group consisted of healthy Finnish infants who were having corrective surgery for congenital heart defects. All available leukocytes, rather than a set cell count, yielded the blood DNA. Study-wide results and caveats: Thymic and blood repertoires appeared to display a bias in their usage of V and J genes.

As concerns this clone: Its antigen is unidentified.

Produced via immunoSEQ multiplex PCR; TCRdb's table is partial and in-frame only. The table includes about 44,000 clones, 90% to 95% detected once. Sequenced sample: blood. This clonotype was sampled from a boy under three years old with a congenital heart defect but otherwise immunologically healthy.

DNA for the CDR3: TGCGCCAGCAGACGAAACACCGGGGAGCTGTTTTTT. Translated, it gives CASRRNTGELFF. The J gene is TRBJ2-2, the V gene TRBV5-1, with D hard to call. CDR3 length: 12 amino acids. Trimming left V 5 bases short and J 2 bases short, with 4 bases between. Germline V gene sequence: CDR1 SGHRS, CDR2 YFSETQ.